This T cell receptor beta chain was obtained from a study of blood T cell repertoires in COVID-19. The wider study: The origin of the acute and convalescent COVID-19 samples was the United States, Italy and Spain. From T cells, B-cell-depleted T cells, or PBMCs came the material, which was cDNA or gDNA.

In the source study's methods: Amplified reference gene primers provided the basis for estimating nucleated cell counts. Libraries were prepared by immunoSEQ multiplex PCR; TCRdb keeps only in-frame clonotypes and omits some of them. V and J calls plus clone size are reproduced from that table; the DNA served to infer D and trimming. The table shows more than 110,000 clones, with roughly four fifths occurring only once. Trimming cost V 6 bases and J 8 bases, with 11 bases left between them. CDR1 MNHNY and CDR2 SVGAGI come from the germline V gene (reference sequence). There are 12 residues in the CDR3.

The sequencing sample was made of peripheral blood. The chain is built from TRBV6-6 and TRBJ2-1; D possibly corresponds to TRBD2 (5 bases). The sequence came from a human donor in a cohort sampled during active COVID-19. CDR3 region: CASSGSSYEQFF. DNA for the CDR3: TGTGCCAGCAGCGGGTCTAGCTATGAGCAGTTCTTC.